These T cell receptor beta chains were read from a single sample in a study of naive and memory T cell subsets. TCRdb ran MiXCR on the UMI-ligation and nested PCR reads and lists one entry per CDR3 protein. The repertoire holds 130,000 to 150,000 distinct CDR3 sequences, roughly 22% seen once, with 0.09% to 0.13% in the top ten. The material sequenced was naive CD4+ T cells from blood. These receptors were obtained from a human donor in good health. Both conserved end residues are part of each CDR3. Fields, in order: clone size, V gene, D gene, J gene, CDR3 DNA, CDR3 protein. A D gene is named only where the DNA matches it firmly. Only part of the rows carry a size: once, few, many, or a class if the clone is expanded.

clone size: many
V gene: TRBV4-3
D gene: -
J gene: TRBJ2-3
CDR3 DNA: TGCGCCAGCAGACAGGGGAGGGTAGCGTTAGATAGCGCAGATACGCAGTATTTT
CDR3 protein: CASRQGRVALDSADTQYF

clone size: -
V gene: TRBV27
D gene: -
J gene: TRBJ2-1
CDR3 DNA: TGTGCCAGCAGTTCGGGGCCTATCTTCAATGAGCAGTTCTTC
CDR3 protein: CASSSGPIFNEQFF

clone size: many
V gene: TRBV27
D gene: -
J gene: TRBJ2-3
CDR3 DNA: TGTGCCAGCAGTTTCAAAGGGGGGGCAGATACGCAGTATTTT
CDR3 protein: CASSFKGGADTQYF

clone size: few
V gene: TRBV3-1
D gene: -
J gene: TRBJ2-7
CDR3 DNA: TGTGCCAGCAGCCAAGTTAGAGGTAGCGGTGTCTACGAGCAGTACTTC
CDR3 protein: CASSQVRGSGVYEQYF

clone size: -
V gene: TRBV15
D gene: -
J gene: TRBJ2-7
CDR3 DNA: TGTGCCACCAGCAGAGATCTCGGAGGGGAGCAGTACTTC
CDR3 protein: CATSRDLGGEQYF

clone size: -
V gene: TRBV24-1
D gene: TRBD2
J gene: TRBJ2-3
CDR3 DNA: TGTGCCACCAGTGAGGTCCTAGCGGGAGAACTAAAGCAGTATTTT
CDR3 protein: CATSEVLAGELKQYF

clone size: many
V gene: TRBV7-2
D gene: TRBD2
J gene: TRBJ2-1
CDR3 DNA: TGTGCCAGCAGCCCCAAGGGGCTAGCGGACCACTCCTACAATGAGCAGTTCTTC
CDR3 protein: CASSPKGLADHSYNEQFF

clone size: -
V gene: TRBV20-1
D gene: -
J gene: TRBJ1-2
CDR3 DNA: TGCAGTGCTTCACACGGTAATGGCTACACCTTC
CDR3 protein: CSASHGNGYTF

clone size: few
V gene: TRBV10-1
D gene: -
J gene: TRBJ1-1
CDR3 DNA: TGCGCCAGCAGTGAGTATAGACGGAACACTGAAGCTTTCTTT
CDR3 protein: CASSEYRRNTEAFF

clone size: few
V gene: TRBV3-1
D gene: -
J gene: TRBJ2-5
CDR3 DNA: TGTGCCAGCAGCCAAGAGGGGACCCAGTACTTC
CDR3 protein: CASSQEGTQYF

clone size: few
V gene: TRBV6-2/TRBV6-3
D gene: -
J gene: TRBJ2-1
CDR3 DNA: TGTGCCAGCAGTGATCGGCCTAGCAGCTATGAGCAGTTCTTC
CDR3 protein: CASSDRPSSYEQFF

clone size: few
V gene: TRBV4-1
D gene: -
J gene: TRBJ2-1
CDR3 DNA: TGCGCCAGCAGCCAACCACTGGGGGGTTACAATGAGCAGTTCTTC
CDR3 protein: CASSQPLGGYNEQFF

clone size: -
V gene: TRBV20-1
D gene: -
J gene: TRBJ1-1
CDR3 DNA: TGCAGTGCTAGAGATCCGACCATGGATGGCACTGAAGCTTTCTTT
CDR3 protein: CSARDPTMDGTEAFF

clone size: -
V gene: TRBV7-9
D gene: -
J gene: TRBJ2-7
CDR3 DNA: TGTGCCAGCACGAGGGGATCCTACGAGCAGTACTTC
CDR3 protein: CASTRGSYEQYF